A selection of T cell receptor beta chains follows, all from one sample in a study of OX40 agonist ivuxolimab in advanced cancers. The data were produced by immunoSEQ multiplex PCR, yet TCRdb's version contains in-frame clones alone and is incomplete. The sample includes 45,000 to 60,000 clones, around 80% of them seen just once. Material: CD4+ or CD8+ T cells sorted from blood, obtained in a trial of the OX40 agonist ivuxolimab. Receptors were obtained from an adult with an advanced solid tumor such as melanoma, head and neck, liver or kidney cancer. Each CDR3 is given with its conserved first and last residue. Each record gives: V gene, D gene, J gene, clone size, CDR3 protein, CDR3 DNA. The D gene is left open where the match is weak. Not every row has a clone size; where given, it reads once, few, many or a size class.

V: TRBV19; D: TRBD1; J: TRBJ1-1; size: NA; CDR3: CASRSTGYTEAFF; DNA: TGTGCCAGTAGGTCGACAGGGTACACTGAAGCTTTCTTT
V: TRBV29-1; D: NA; J: TRBJ1-1; size: NA; CDR3: CSVVFGPNTEAFF; DNA: TGCAGCGTTGTGTTCGGTCCGAACACTGAAGCTTTCTTT
V: TRBV10-3; D: TRBD2; J: TRBJ2-7; size: NA; CDR3: CAISSGEAPREQYF; DNA: TGTGCCATCAGTAGCGGGGAGGCCCCTCGGGAGCAGTACTTC
V: TRBV11-3; D: NA; J: TRBJ2-2; size: NA; CDR3: CASSTATGYGTGELFF; DNA: TGTGCCAGCAGCACTGCAACAGGGTATGGCACCGGGGAGCTGTTTTTT
V: TRBV6-5; D: NA; J: TRBJ1-2; size: NA; CDR3: CASSYSTAGANYGYTF; DNA: TGTGCCAGCAGTTACTCGACGGCAGGCGCTAACTATGGCTACACCTTC
V: TRBV4-2; D: NA; J: TRBJ1-2; size: NA; CDR3: CASSQDAGVGYGYTF; DNA: TGTGCCAGCAGCCAAGATGCCGGGGTGGGTTATGGCTACACCTTC
V: TRBV15; D: TRBD1; J: TRBJ2-3; size: few; CDR3: CATSRVRGQGPDTQYF; DNA: TGTGCCACCAGCAGGGTAAGGGGACAGGGGCCAGATACGCAGTATTTT
V: TRBV5-1; D: NA; J: TRBJ1-2; size: once; CDR3: CASSLSPDLYGYTF; DNA: TGCGCCAGCAGCTTGTCCCCGGACCTCTATGGCTACACCTTC
V: TRBV5-1; D: NA; J: TRBJ2-5; size: NA; CDR3: CASKLGGQETQYF; DNA: TGCGCCAGCAAGTTAGGGGGCCAAGAGACCCAGTACTTC
V: TRBV7-9; D: NA; J: TRBJ1-2; size: NA; CDR3: CASSLFGRNTNYGYTF; DNA: TGTGCCAGCAGCTTATTCGGGCGCAATACTAACTATGGCTACACCTTC
V: TRBV29-1; D: NA; J: TRBJ2-1; size: NA; CDR3: CSVRVGLDEQFF; DNA: TGCAGCGTACGTGTCGGATTGGATGAGCAGTTCTTC